This T cell receptor (beta chain) was obtained from a study of OX40 agonist ivuxolimab in advanced cancers. Context from the whole study: Ivuxolimab was a fully human IgG2 agonistic monoclonal antibody targeting the costimulatory receptor OX40 (CD134). Intravenous ivuxolimab was administered to patients every 2 weeks at six dose levels: 0.01, 0.1, 0.3, 1.5, 3 and 10 mg/kg. Of the approximately 54 patients in dose escalation, around 19 had hepatocellular carcinoma, some 15 had melanoma, 9 had renal cell carcinoma and 9 had head and neck cancer. In the dose-escalation cohort, 82.7% of patients were male, and the mean age was approximately 60 years, with a range of about 23 to 85. Patients were allowed to have had prior anti-PD-1, anti-PD-L1 or anti-CTLA-4 therapy, and 40% of the dose-escalation patients had previously received checkpoint inhibitors. Partial responses were achieved by three dose-escalation patients, of whom one had hepatocellular carcinoma and two had cutaneous melanoma. Peripheral TCRbeta sequencing was intended to test whether TCR sequence diversity was altered and clonal T-cell expansion was caused by ivuxolimab. The paper covers the monotherapy dose-escalation part of the phase I ivuxolimab trial, which included N of about 50 patients. The research as a whole found: At doses from 0.1 to 3.0 mg/kg, clonal expansion was seen in both CD4+ and CD8+ blood T cells between baseline and week 6. In the 0.1-3.0 mg/kg groups, partial responders had among the lowest normalized peripheral clonal expansion, particularly in CD8+ T cells. Which antigens the clonally expanded peripheral T cells were specific for was not determined. After ivuxolimab, more expanded clones were found on average in CD8+ T cells than in CD4+ T cells. Low levels of normalized T-cell clonal expansion were also seen in some patients who did not respond.

The germline V and J ends show losses of 4 bases and 2 bases respectively, and no gene match explains 14 bases of the junction. According to the germline V gene, CDR1 reads SGDLS and CDR2 reads YYNGEE. The CDR3 runs 20 residues from the cysteine to the phenylalanine. Of all the DNA, just the CDR3 is kept, 60 bases in frame from base 1. Patients with autoimmune disease history or receiving systemic immunosuppression were excluded from the trial. Peripheral blood for TCR sequencing was collected from all dose cohorts at baseline, on cycle 4 day 1, and on cycle 7 day 1. Samples were obtained from an open-label, multicenter, first-in-human phase I dose-escalation trial of ivuxolimab. Adults with locally advanced or metastatic melanoma, renal cell carcinoma, hepatocellular carcinoma or head and neck squamous cell carcinoma were enrolled in the trial. Before TCR sequencing, CD4+ and CD8+ T cells were separately sorted from peripheral blood.

Worth noting for this clone: Its antigen is still unknown. The input lacks base qualities; no much larger clone sits a single base away.

Genomic DNA was isolated from the sorted cells so that the TCRbeta CDR3 region could be sequenced. The immunoSEQ Assay was used to sequence the TCRbeta CDR3 regions. TCRdb obtained this table from immuneACCESS and retained in-frame rearrangements with V and J assigned. These tables miss some clones; where compared with another copy, unresolved V genes account for less than half of the shortfall, and the remainder is unexplained. This sample lists 9,800 or so clones; roughly 90% were detected once. The ten largest clones capture about 13% of the sample. The sequence derives from an adult with an advanced solid tumor such as melanoma, head and neck, liver or kidney cancer. The sequence joins TRBV9 to TRBJ2-1; TRBD2 fits 14 bases in the junction. This specimen was CD4+ or CD8+ T cells sorted from blood, taken in a trial of the OX40 agonist ivuxolimab. In nucleotides, the sequence is TGTGCCAGCAGCCCCCAAGGGACTAGCGGGAGTGCTAGCACCTACAATGAGCAGTTCTTC. It translates as CASSPQGTSGSASTYNEQFF.